These 3 T cell receptor beta chains came from one sample sequenced in a study of T-cell reconstitution after alpha-beta-depleted transplantation in children. Unique molecular identifiers featured in how the TCRbeta library was prepared. TCRdb called the PCR reads again in MiXCR, with one record for every CDR3 protein. The sample carries 600,000 to 800,000 distinct CDR3 sequences, around 13% recorded once. The specimen was PBMCs, collected before TCRalphabeta/CD19-depleted stem cell transplant. Receptors originate from a girl aged 2-10 years with congenital amegakaryocytic thrombocytopenia, due to receive a stem cell transplant.

V usage is TRBV20-1 and J usage is TRBJ2-1, with 11 bases lining up with TRBD2. The CDR3 has 17 amino acids. Per the germline V gene, CDR1 is DFQATT and CDR2 is SNEGSKA (reference sequence). Germline trimming cut 6 bases from V and 4 bases from J; bases unmatched to any gene: 14. The CDR3 nucleotides read TGCAGTGCATACCCGGGACTAGCGGCCCCTACGTACAATGAGCAGTTCTTC. Amino acid sequence: CSAYPGLAAPTYNEQFF.

This clonotype has ten or more counts. This sequence joins TRBV29-1 and TRBJ2-7; D possibly corresponds to TRBD2 (5 bases). The CDR3 runs 13 residues. In germline, CDR1 is SQVTM, CDR2 ANQGSEA. The V and J ends lost 6 bases and 0 bases respectively, with 12 bases between them. The CDR3 DNA follows: TGCAGCGTAGGACTGGAGAGCTCCTACGAGCAGTACTTC. Translating it yields CSVGLESSYEQYF.

The chain has TRBV11-2 and TRBJ2-1; D remains ambiguous. The V end was cut by 4 bases, the J end by 0 bases, with 22 bases between. The CDR3 contains 19 residues. Germline CDR1 SGHAT, CDR2 FQNNGV. The CDR3 DNA sequence: TGTGCCAGCAGCTCCCGGGTGTTGGGCGGTCCCAGCTCCTACAATGAGCAGTTCTTC. This sequence encodes CASSSRVLGGPSSYNEQFF.